The present T cell receptor (beta chain) was sequenced within a study of identical twins. Findings and caveats of the study: Sharing of beta out-of-frame sequences by twins showed a weaker excess.

In regard to this clonotype: Its antigen is not identified.

This CDR3 contains 21 residues. From germline, CDR1 is LGHDT and CDR2 YNNKEL (reference sequence). V trimming: 0 bases; J trimming: 2 bases; junction bases outside the gene matches: 19. Template switching supplied a universal primer site; unique molecular identifiers were carried on the cDNA. TCRdb fed the 5' RACE reads into MiXCR, producing one record per CDR3 protein. The table lists a few hundred thousand distinct CDR3 sequences, 9% to 10% of them singletons. Sequencing was performed on naive T cells sorted from blood. This clonotype originated in a woman aged 45-65 years in good health. The chain joins TRBV3-1 to TRBJ2-4; 7 bases are a match to TRBD2. This CDR3 is CASSQDIRSGKSIETKNIQYF. The CDR3 nucleotides read TGTGCCAGCAGCCAAGATATCCGGAGCGGGAAAAGTATCGAGACCAAAAACATTCAGTACTTC.